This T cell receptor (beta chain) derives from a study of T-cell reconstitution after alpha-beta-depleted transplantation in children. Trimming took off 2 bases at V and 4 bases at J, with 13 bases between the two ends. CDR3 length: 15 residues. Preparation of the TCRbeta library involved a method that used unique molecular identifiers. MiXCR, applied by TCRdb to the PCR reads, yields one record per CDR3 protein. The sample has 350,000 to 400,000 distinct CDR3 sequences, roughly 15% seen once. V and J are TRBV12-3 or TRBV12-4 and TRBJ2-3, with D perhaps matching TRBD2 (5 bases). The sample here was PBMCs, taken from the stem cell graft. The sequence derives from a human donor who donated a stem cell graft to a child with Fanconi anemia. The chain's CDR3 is CASSLFSGRPDTQYF. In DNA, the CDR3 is TGTGCCAGCAGTTTATTTTCGGGAAGGCCAGATACGCAGTATTTT.